Sequencing of this T cell receptor (beta chain) was carried out in a study of T cell clusters in autoimmune cytopenias. The germline V gene encodes CDR1 ENHRY and CDR2 SYGVKD. The CDR3 is 14 residues long. TRB was amplified by touch-down multiplex PCR, primer pools A and B combined. TCRdb re-called the multiplex PCR reads; one entry per CDR3 protein, DNA not given. In total, the table holds under 8,500 distinct CDR3 sequences. Tens of thousands of genome equivalents of blood DNA were amplified for TRB. This sample was shared with a second study, whose subject was T cell repertoires in aging, cancer and after chemotherapy.

The genes are TRBV10-3 and TRBJ2-3; TCRdb outputs TRBD1, but without DNA this stays unchecked. The clonotype originates from a human donor in good health. The sequenced material came from peripheral blood. CDR3 sequence: CAISEGRGSDTQYF.